The rows below give T cell receptor beta chains drawn from one sample of a study of PD-1 blockade in classical Hodgkin lymphoma. Using immunoSEQ multiplex PCR, the repertoire was profiled, and TCRdb retains in-frame clones only, with some absent. The top ten clones hold 4.5% to 5% of a sample with about 19,000 clones, around 90% of them seen once. Material: CD8+ T cells from blood, obtained before the fourth cycle of nivolumab. The receptor source for this set is a human donor with classical Hodgkin lymphoma. Both conserved end residues are part of each CDR3. D genes are given only for firm matches. The listing skips clone size in some rows; elsewhere it reads once, few, many or a size class.

v_call: TRBV7-9; d_call: TRBD2; clone_size: -; j_call: TRBJ2-1; cdr3_aa: CASSLSSSGRYNEQFF; cdr3_nt: TGTGCCAGCAGCTTAAGTTCTAGCGGGAGGTACAATGAGCAGTTCTTC
v_call: TRBV15; d_call: TRBD1; clone_size: -; j_call: TRBJ2-4; cdr3_aa: CATSRAGQGPKNIQYF; cdr3_nt: TGTGCCACCAGTCGGGCGGGACAGGGACCAAAAAACATTCAGTACTTC
v_call: TRBV28; d_call: TRBD1; clone_size: -; j_call: TRBJ1-1; cdr3_aa: CASSLDRGSTMNTEAFF; cdr3_nt: TGTGCCAGCAGTTTGGACAGGGGTTCCACTATGAACACTGAAGCTTTCTTT
v_call: TRBV11-3; d_call: TRBD1; clone_size: -; j_call: TRBJ2-3; cdr3_aa: CASSAGQGITDTQYF; cdr3_nt: TGTGCCAGCAGCGCGGGACAGGGGATCACAGATACGCAGTATTTT
v_call: TRBV27; d_call: TRBD1; clone_size: -; j_call: TRBJ1-5; cdr3_aa: CASSLGQGLAVSQPQHF; cdr3_nt: TGTGCCAGCAGTTTAGGACAGGGGCTCGCGGTATCTCAGCCCCAGCATTTT
v_call: TRBV25-1; d_call: -; clone_size: -; j_call: TRBJ1-2; cdr3_aa: CASSGQSYYGYTF; cdr3_nt: TGTGCCAGCAGTGGTCAGTCCTACTATGGCTACACCTTC
v_call: TRBV15; d_call: TRBD2; clone_size: -; j_call: TRBJ2-7; cdr3_aa: CATSRGTTGGRLAYEQYF; cdr3_nt: TGTGCCACCAGCAGAGGAACCACGGGAGGGCGGTTGGCCTACGAGCAGTACTTC
v_call: TRBV4-1; d_call: -; clone_size: -; j_call: TRBJ1-3; cdr3_aa: CASSPRGGSGNTIYF; cdr3_nt: TGCGCCAGCAGCCCCCGTGGCGGCTCTGGAAACACCATATATTTT
v_call: TRBV19; d_call: -; clone_size: -; j_call: TRBJ1-1; cdr3_aa: CASGRFGTEAFF; cdr3_nt: TGTGCCAGCGGACGTTTTGGAACTGAAGCTTTCTTT
v_call: TRBV14; d_call: -; clone_size: -; j_call: TRBJ2-1; cdr3_aa: CASSQEGIRWNEQFF; cdr3_nt: TGTGCCAGCAGCCAAGAGGGGATTCGATGGAATGAGCAGTTCTTC
v_call: TRBV29-1; d_call: TRBD2; clone_size: -; j_call: TRBJ2-1; cdr3_aa: CSATTGTSNNEQFF; cdr3_nt: TGCAGCGCAACTACCGGGACTAGCAACAATGAGCAGTTCTTC
v_call: TRBV28; d_call: TRBD2; clone_size: -; j_call: TRBJ2-5; cdr3_aa: CASSSGLAGAYQETQYF; cdr3_nt: TGTGCCAGCAGTTCCGGACTAGCGGGGGCGTACCAAGAGACCCAGTACTTC
v_call: TRBV28; d_call: TRBD1; clone_size: -; j_call: TRBJ1-2; cdr3_aa: CASSFIVVGLGTGGSNYGYTF; cdr3_nt: TGTGCCAGCAGTTTCATCGTTGTCGGTCTTGGGACAGGGGGTAGTAACTATGGCTACACCTTC
v_call: TRBV21-1; d_call: -; clone_size: -; j_call: TRBJ1-5; cdr3_aa: CASSIETGVVDQPQHF; cdr3_nt: TGTGCCAGCAGCATTGAGACAGGGGTGGTAGATCAGCCCCAGCATTTT
v_call: TRBV6-6; d_call: -; clone_size: -; j_call: TRBJ1-1; cdr3_aa: CASSTGTEAFF; cdr3_nt: TGTGCCAGCAGTACTGGGACTGAAGCTTTCTTT
v_call: TRBV10-1; d_call: -; clone_size: few; j_call: TRBJ2-7; cdr3_aa: CASSDLDSYEQYF; cdr3_nt: TGCGCCAGCAGTGACCTAGATAGTTACGAGCAGTACTTC
v_call: TRBV15; d_call: TRBD2; clone_size: -; j_call: TRBJ2-1; cdr3_aa: CATSRDTKKAAGYYNEQFF; cdr3_nt: TGTGCCACCAGCAGAGATACCAAAAAGGCAGCGGGATACTACAATGAGCAGTTCTTC
v_call: TRBV27; d_call: TRBD1; clone_size: -; j_call: TRBJ2-1; cdr3_aa: CASKQGIGPNYNEQFF; cdr3_nt: TGTGCCAGCAAACAGGGGATCGGGCCGAACTACAATGAGCAGTTCTTC
v_call: TRBV7-9; d_call: TRBD2; clone_size: -; j_call: TRBJ2-5; cdr3_aa: CASSISGKETQYF; cdr3_nt: TGTGCCAGCAGCATTAGCGGGAAAGAGACCCAGTACTTC
v_call: TRBV11-2; d_call: TRBD2; clone_size: once; j_call: TRBJ2-7; cdr3_aa: CASSLDRGGRASEQYF; cdr3_nt: TGTGCCAGCAGCTTAGATCGAGGCGGGAGGGCCTCCGAGCAGTACTTC
v_call: TRBV7-8; d_call: -; clone_size: once; j_call: TRBJ2-7; cdr3_aa: CASSSAPDIAYEQYF; cdr3_nt: TGTGCCAGCAGCTCAGCGCCCGACATTGCCTACGAGCAGTACTTC
v_call: TRBV13; d_call: TRBD1; clone_size: -; j_call: TRBJ2-3; cdr3_aa: CASSRRGSTDTQYF; cdr3_nt: TGTGCCAGCAGTCGCAGGGGGAGCACAGATACGCAGTATTTT
v_call: TRBV27; d_call: -; clone_size: once; j_call: TRBJ2-1; cdr3_aa: CASSAGLGALVDEQFF; cdr3_nt: TGTGCCAGCAGCGCCGGGTTAGGCGCATTAGTCGATGAGCAGTTCTTC
v_call: TRBV5-1; d_call: -; clone_size: -; j_call: TRBJ1-3; cdr3_aa: CASSLGAGWHSGNTIYF; cdr3_nt: TGCGCCAGCAGCTTGGGGGCAGGCTGGCACTCTGGAAACACCATATATTTT
v_call: TRBV6-6; d_call: -; clone_size: -; j_call: TRBJ1-2; cdr3_aa: CASSPDSGYTF; cdr3_nt: TGTGCCAGCAGTCCGGACAGTGGCTACACCTTC
v_call: TRBV27; d_call: -; clone_size: -; j_call: TRBJ2-7; cdr3_aa: CASSLSRAYEQYF; cdr3_nt: TGTGCCAGCAGTTTAAGCAGGGCCTACGAGCAGTACTTC